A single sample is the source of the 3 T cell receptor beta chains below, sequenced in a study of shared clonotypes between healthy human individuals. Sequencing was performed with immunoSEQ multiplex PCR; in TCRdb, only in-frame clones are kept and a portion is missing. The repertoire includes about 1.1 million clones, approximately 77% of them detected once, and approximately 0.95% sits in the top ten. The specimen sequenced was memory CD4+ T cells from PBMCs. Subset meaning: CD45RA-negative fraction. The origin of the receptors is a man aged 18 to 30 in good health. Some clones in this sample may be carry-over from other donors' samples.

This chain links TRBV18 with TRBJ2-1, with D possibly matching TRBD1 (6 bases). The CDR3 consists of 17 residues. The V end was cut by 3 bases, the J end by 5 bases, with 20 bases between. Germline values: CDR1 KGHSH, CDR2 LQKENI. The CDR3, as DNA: TGTGCCAGCTCACCCTTGGTTGGGGACACCTTTAACAATGAGCAGTTCTTC. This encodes CASSPLVGDTFNNEQFF.

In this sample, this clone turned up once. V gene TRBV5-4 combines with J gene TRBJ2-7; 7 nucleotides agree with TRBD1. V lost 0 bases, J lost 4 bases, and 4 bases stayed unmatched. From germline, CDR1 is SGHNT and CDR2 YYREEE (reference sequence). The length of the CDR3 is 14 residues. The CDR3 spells CASSLGNRGYEQYF. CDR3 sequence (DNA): TGTGCCAGCAGCTTGGGAAACAGGGGTTACGAGCAGTACTTC.

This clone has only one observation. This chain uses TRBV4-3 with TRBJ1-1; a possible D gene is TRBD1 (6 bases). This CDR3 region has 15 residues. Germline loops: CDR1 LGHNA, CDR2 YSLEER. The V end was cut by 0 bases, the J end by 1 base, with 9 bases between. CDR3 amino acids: CASSQDPQGNTEAFF. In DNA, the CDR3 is TGCGCCAGCAGCCAAGATCCACAGGGGAACACTGAAGCTTTCTTT.